A single sample gave rise to the 12 T cell receptor beta chains below, sequenced in a study of blood T cell repertoires in COVID-19. This table comes from immunoSEQ multiplex PCR, and its TCRdb copy is limited to in-frame clones, with some not included. The repertoire includes fewer than 350,000 clones, roughly nine tenths of them detected once, and approximately 6% sits in the top ten. The sample was PBMCs or T cells enriched from blood (not recorded which). These receptors all come from a woman between 40 and 55 years old who had recovered from COVID-19.

The rearrangement links TRBV6-1 to TRBJ2-7, with 9 bases aligning to TRBD2. This CDR3 comprises 15 residues. Germline loops: CDR1 MNHNS, CDR2 SASEGT. Losses at the gene ends were 2 bases for V and 2 bases for J; bases not matched to a gene: 4. CDR3 coding DNA: TGTGCCAGCAGTGAACTAGCGGGGACCCCCTACGAGCAGTACTTC. Residues: CASSELAGTPYEQYF.

The genes are TRBV9 and TRBJ2-5, with 7 bases matching TRBD2. Germline lookup yields CDR1 SGDLS and CDR2 YYNGEE. The CDR3 is 13 residues long. The J segment lost 7 bases and the V segment lost 0 bases, leaving 3 bases of the junction unmatched. The CDR3 nucleotides read TGTGCCAGCAGCGTAGACCCGGGGGGGACCCAGTACTTC. Its protein product is CASSVDPGGTQYF.

The rearrangement links TRBV10-1 to TRBJ2-1; TRBD2 might be the D (6 bases). V was cut by 3 bases and J by 6 bases, with 24 bases left in between. CDR1 and CDR2 from the germline V gene are WNHNN and SYGVQD (reference sequence). The CDR3 is 18 residues long. The DNA for the CDR3 is TGCGCCAGCAGTGACCCCGTAGGGACTCCCCAAGGAGGCAATGAGCAGTTCTTC. It specifies CASSDPVGTPQGGNEQFF.

This clone was seen only a few times. This sequence joins TRBV28 and TRBJ1-4; D may be TRBD1 (5 bases). CDR1 is MDHEN, CDR2 SYDVKM, per germline. This CDR3 has 15 amino acids. V was trimmed by 7 bases and J by 0 bases, leaving 12 bases between them. CDR3: CASIAGSATNEKLFF. The CDR3, as DNA: TGTGCCAGCATAGCAGGGTCTGCAACTAATGAAAAACTGTTTTTT.

This clone was recorded only once. The CDR3 spells CASSRGGGYNEQFF. For the CDR3, the DNA is TGTGCCAGCAGTCGCGGGGGGGGGTACAATGAGCAGTTCTTC. The chain employs TRBV6-4 and TRBJ2-1, with 9 bases that match TRBD2. Germline CDR1 is MRHNA and CDR2 is SNTAGT. CDR3 length: 14 amino acids. J gave up 4 bases and V 5 bases, and 3 bases lay outside the gene matches.

The V call is TRBV5-1, the J call TRBJ2-3; possible D gene TRBD2, 6 bases. V shed 4 bases and J shed 5 bases, with 23 bases lying between them. The CDR3 covers 17 residues. The germline gives CDR1 SGHRS, CDR2 YFSETQ. CDR3 sequence: CASSTTRDSLRGDTQYF. Here the CDR3 DNA reads TGCGCCAGCAGCACGACCCGGGACTCCCTCCGGGGAGATACGCAGTATTTT. Looking up the rest from reference TRBV5-1 and TRBJ2-3 gives the full variable domain: KAGVTQTPRYLIKTRGQQVTLSCSPISGHRSVSWYQQTPGQGLQFLFEYFSETQRNKGNFPGRFSGRQFSNSRSEMNVSTLELGDSALYLCASSTTRDSLRGDTQYFGPGTRLTVL.

The count of this clone is one. The chain couples TRBV2 to TRBJ2-2; TRBD2 is a possible D gene (5 bases). The CDR3 runs to 16 residues. V was cut by 6 bases and J by 4 bases, with 18 bases left in between. Germline values: CDR1 SNHLY, CDR2 FYNNEI. CDR3 coding DNA: TGTGCCAGCAGATCAAAAAGGGAGACCCTCACCGGGGAGCTGTTTTTT. Translating it yields CASRSKRETLTGELFF.

The V gene is TRBV2, the J gene TRBJ2-7; unclear D gene. Germline V gene lookup returns CDR1 SNHLY and CDR2 FYNNEI. The CDR3 extends over 11 amino acids. CDR3 amino acids: CAVSEEHEQYF. In DNA form, the CDR3 reads TGTGCAGTTTCAGAGGAGCACGAGCAGTACTTC.

The chain recombines TRBV5-1 with TRBJ1-1, with D possibly matching TRBD1 (5 bases). Between the trimmed V and J ends, which lost 4 bases and 0 bases, there was a span of 13 bases. The CDR3 length is 15 residues. Germline-derived CDR1 and CDR2 are SGHRS and YFSETQ. The CDR3 nucleotides are TGCGCCAGCAGCCGGCCGGGGGAATTGAACACTGAAGCTTTCTTT. Protein product: CASSRPGELNTEAFF.

This chain uses TRBV30 with TRBJ2-7; 7 positions match TRBD2. The CDR3 runs 13 residues. Germline V gives CDR1 GTSNPN, CDR2 SVGIG (reference sequence). J gave up 2 bases and V 5 bases, and 6 bases lay outside the gene matches. Written as DNA, the CDR3 is TGTGCCTGGGCTAGCGGAGGTACCTACGAGCAGTACTTC. This gives the protein CAWASGGTYEQYF.

The DNA of the CDR3 is TGTGCCAGCAGTTCCTGGACTAGCGGGGTCTACAATGAGCAGTTCTTC. Protein product: CASSSWTSGVYNEQFF. The chain is built from TRBV27 and TRBJ2-1; TRBD2 aligns across 12 bases. V lost 4 bases, J lost 3 bases, and 4 bases stayed unmatched. The CDR3 contains 16 residues. Germline V gene sequence: CDR1 MNHEY, CDR2 SMNVEV (reference sequence).

This chain connects TRBV20-1 to TRBJ1-4, with D tentatively TRBD1 (5 bases). Trimming removed 3 bases from V and 7 bases from J, with 12 bases in between. The germline gives CDR1 DFQATT, CDR2 SNEGSKA (reference sequence). The CDR3 has 13 residues. CDR3 in DNA: TGCAGTGCTAGTCAGGGAACCTTTGAAAAACTGTTTTTT. Amino acids: CSASQGTFEKLFF.